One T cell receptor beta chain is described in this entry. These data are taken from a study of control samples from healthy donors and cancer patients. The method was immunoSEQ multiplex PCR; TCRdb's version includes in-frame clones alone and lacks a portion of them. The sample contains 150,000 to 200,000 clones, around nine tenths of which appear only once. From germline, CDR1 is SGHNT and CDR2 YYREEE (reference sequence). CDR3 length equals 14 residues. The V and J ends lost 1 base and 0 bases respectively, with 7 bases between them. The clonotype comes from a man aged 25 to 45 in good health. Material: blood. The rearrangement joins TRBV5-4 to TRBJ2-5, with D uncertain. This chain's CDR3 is CASSLSSDQETQYF. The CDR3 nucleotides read TGTGCCAGCAGCTTGTCGTCGGACCAAGAGACCCAGTACTTC.